These 30 T cell receptor beta chains originate from one sample sequenced in a study of T-cell reconstitution after alpha-beta-depleted transplantation in children. A library of TCRbeta sequences, prepared with unique molecular identifiers, was generated. TCRdb redid the calling of the PCR reads with MiXCR, one entry per CDR3 protein. The sample records a few hundred thousand distinct CDR3 sequences, 20% to 30% being singletons. The sample in question was PBMCs, obtained before TCRalphabeta/CD19-depleted stem cell transplant. The receptors were sampled from a boy under two years old with Wiskott-Aldrich syndrome, due to receive a stem cell transplant.

The rearrangement joins TRBV7-8 to TRBJ2-5, with D hard to call. Germline CDR1 and CDR2: SGHVS and FQNEAQ. V shed 3 bases and J shed 5 bases, with 10 bases lying between them. The CDR3 has 13 residues. Here the CDR3 reads CASSFIDPETQYF. The CDR3 bases are TGTGCCAGCAGCTTCATAGACCCGGAGACCCAGTACTTC.

V is TRBV5-1 and J is TRBJ1-1, with TRBD1 as a possible D gene (5 bases). This CDR3 contains 15 residues. CDR1 SGHRS and CDR2 YFSETQ come from the germline V gene. The germline V and J ends were trimmed by 4 bases and 0 bases, with 13 bases remaining between them. CDR3 residues: CASSPRGGVNTEAFF. The CDR3 DNA reads TGCGCCAGCAGCCCCCGGGGAGGGGTGAACACTGAAGCTTTCTTT.

This clonotype showed up just a few times. The CDR3 nucleotides read TGTGCCAGCAGCGTTAGGACTAGCGGACTACTACCCCCTGAGCAGTTCTTC. Encoded protein: CASSVRTSGLLPPEQFF. The V and J genes are TRBV9 and TRBJ2-1; 10 bases align to TRBD2. The CDR3 loop spans 17 amino acids. The germline V gene has CDR1 SGDLS and CDR2 YYNGEE. With 2 bases clipped from V and 9 bases from J, the junction kept 14 bases outside the gene matches.

This clonotype has only a few counts. The V gene is TRBV5-1, the J gene TRBJ2-3; D call uncertain. The CDR3 is 13 residues long. Germline CDR1 SGHRS, CDR2 YFSETQ. Trimming stripped 4 bases from V and 6 bases from J, with 12 bases between. The CDR3 DNA sequence: TGCGCCAGCAGCAAACGCCGTGCGGATACGCAGTATTTT. It is translated as CASSKRRADTQYF.

This clonotype has a handful of counts. The chain has TRBV5-5 and TRBJ2-7; possibly TRBD1 or TRBD2 for D (5 bases each). This CDR3 has 16 amino acids. Germline V gives CDR1 SGHKS, CDR2 YYEKEE (reference sequence). The V end lost 4 bases, the J end lost 3 bases, and 20 bases lay between the germline ends. CDR3 amino acids: CASSGREGWRGYEQYF. Here the CDR3 DNA reads TGTGCCAGCAGCGGGCGAGAGGGGTGGCGAGGCTACGAGCAGTACTTC. The variable domain in full, completed from reference TRBV5-5 and TRBJ2-7, reads DAGVTQSPTHLIKTRGQQVTLRCSPISGHKSVSWYQQVLGQGPQFIFQYYEKEERGRGNFPDRFSARQFPNYSSELNVNALLLGDSALYLCASSGREGWRGYEQYFGPGTRLTVT.

This chain links TRBV5-1 with TRBJ2-1, with D unclear. CDR1 and CDR2 (germline): SGHRS, YFSETQ. Trimming took 1 base from V and 7 from J, leaving 12 bases between them. The CDR3 is made up of 14 amino acids. In DNA form, the CDR3 reads TGCGCCAGCAGCTTGCAGCTGCAAGGAAATGAGCAGTTCTTC. Encoded protein: CASSLQLQGNEQFF.

The chain recombines TRBV5-1 with TRBJ2-5; 9 positions match TRBD1. CDR3 size: 15 residues. With V trimmed by 0 bases and J by 3 bases, 3 bases remained unmatched. Germline CDR1 and CDR2: SGHRS and YFSETQ. CDR3 nucleotides: TGCGCCAGCAGCTTGGCCGGGACAGGGAAAGAGACCCAGTACTTC. Protein: CASSLAGTGKETQYF.

This clonotype has only a few counts. Compared with germline, one end of the junction differs, possibly owing to a read error. This chain joins TRBV5-6 and TRBJ2-1, with TRBD2 matching over 7 bases. The CDR3 has 11 residues. From germline, CDR1 is SGHDT and CDR2 YYEEEE. The CDR3, as DNA: TGTGCCAGCAGCTTCCGTGGGAGGGCCAGCTTC. It translates to CASSFRGRASF.

This chain connects TRBV10-3 to TRBJ2-1, with 7 bases identical to TRBD2. Looked up from germline, CDR1 is ENHRY and CDR2 is SYGVKD. V lost 5 bases to trimming and J lost 3 bases; unmatched junction nucleotides: 4. The length of the CDR3 is 14 residues. DNA of the CDR3: TGTGCCATCAGTTCTAGCGGCAGCTACAATGAGCAGTTCTTC. Amino acid sequence: CAISSSGSYNEQFF.

This clonotype was seen a few times. This chain uses TRBV30 with TRBJ2-2; D might be TRBD2 (5 bases). CDR3 size: 15 residues. CDR1 and CDR2 (germline): GTSNPN, SVGIG (reference sequence). The V gene lost 1 base and the J gene lost 4 bases, with 13 bases spanning the gap. The CDR3 coding sequence is TGTGCCTGGAGTGAACGGGGTCAGATCACCGGGGAGCTGTTTTTT. This sequence encodes CAWSERGQITGELFF.

Concerning this clonotype itself: Its ends do not fully match the called genes, so a read error is possible. This chain uses TRBV3-1 with TRBJ2-1; the match to TRBD2 covers 10 bases. The CDR3 totals 16 residues. CDR1 is LGHDT and CDR2 is YNNKEL in the germline V gene (reference sequence). The CDR3 loop reads CACSQSSGGSYNEQFF. The CDR3 nucleotides read TGTGCCTGCAGCCAATCTAGCGGGGGCTCCTACAATGAGCAGTTCTTC.

The V and J genes are TRBV9 and TRBJ2-5, with 7 bases that match TRBD2. Trimming removed 4 bases from V and 5 bases from J; junction bases left unmatched: 8. The CDR3 covers 14 residues. Germline assignment: CDR1 SGDLS and CDR2 YYNGEE. The CDR3 DNA is TGTGCCAGCAGCTTTGGGGGGGTTCGGGAGACCCAGTACTTC. Protein sequence: CASSFGGVRETQYF. Filled out from reference TRBV9 and TRBJ2-5, the complete variable domain reads DSGVTQTPKHLITATGQRVTLRCSPRSGDLSVYWYQQSLDQGLQFLIQYYNGEERAKGNILERFSAQQFPDLHSELNLSSLELGDSALYFCASSFGGVRETQYFGPGTRLLVL.

This clonotype came up a few times. The chain joins TRBV20-1 to TRBJ2-1; 14 nucleotides agree with TRBD2. The ends lost 3 bases at V and 4 bases at J; junction bases unmatched: 14. CDR1 DFQATT and CDR2 SNEGSKA come from the germline V gene (reference sequence). CDR3 length equals 19 residues. CDR3 loop: CSARLAGTSGRLYYNEQFF. The CDR3 bases are TGCAGTGCTAGGCTTGCCGGGACTAGCGGGAGATTGTATTACAATGAGCAGTTCTTC.

This clonotype was seen only a few times. J is TRBJ1-5 and V is TRBV12-3 or TRBV12-4; D gene ambiguous. This CDR3 comprises 15 residues. V was pared by 3 bases and J by 2 bases, with 11 bases between. The CDR3 region is CASSLIGGGNQPQHF. The CDR3 DNA follows: TGTGCCAGCAGTTTGATAGGCGGGGGCAATCAGCCCCAGCATTTT.

The rearrangement links TRBV20-1 to TRBJ2-7, with 7 bases aligning to TRBD2. From germline, CDR1 is DFQATT and CDR2 SNEGSKA (reference sequence). The CDR3 totals 15 residues. Unmatched junction bases numbered 9, after V lost 4 bases and J lost 0 bases. The CDR3 is CSAKGWEGSSYEQYF. The CDR3 bases are TGCAGTGCTAAAGGATGGGAGGGGAGCTCCTACGAGCAGTACTTC.

V usage is TRBV20-1 and J usage is TRBJ2-5, with 11 bases that match TRBD2. The CDR3 runs to 15 residues. The trim removed 3 bases at V and 0 bases at J, leaving 3 bases unmatched. The V gene's germline CDR1 is DFQATT and CDR2 SNEGSKA (reference sequence). In nucleotides, the CDR3 is TGCAGTGCTAGTCGACTAGCGGGAAACCAAGAGACCCAGTACTTC. It translates to CSASRLAGNQETQYF.

V usage is TRBV24-1 and J usage is TRBJ2-7, with D possibly TRBD1 on 6 matching bases. The CDR3 is 17 amino acids. Germline V gene lookup returns CDR1 KGHDR and CDR2 SFDVKD. The V gene lost 7 bases and the J gene lost 3 bases, with 24 bases spanning the gap. The CDR3 DNA sequence: TGTGCCACCAGAAGGGGCCGACCGGGGACAAGAGTCTACGAGCAGTACTTC. Protein product: CATRRGRPGTRVYEQYF.

This chain connects TRBV20-1 to TRBJ2-3; 11 bases map to TRBD1. This CDR3 contains 13 residues. V dropped 5 bases and J dropped 6; count of bases not matched to a gene: 4. Germline V gene sequence: CDR1 DFQATT, CDR2 SNEGSKA (reference sequence). This CDR3 reads CSAEDRGPDTQYF. The CDR3, as DNA: TGCAGTGCTGAGGACAGGGGGCCCGATACGCAGTATTTT.

The chain links TRBV5-5 to TRBJ2-1; 8 bases are shared with TRBD1. CDR3 size: 17 residues. Germline lookup yields CDR1 SGHKS and CDR2 YYEKEE (reference sequence). The V and J ends lost 0 bases and 4 bases, in that order; junction bases with no gene match: 9. The CDR3 bases are TGTGCCAGCAGCTTGGGTGCGTCCCGGACAGGGTACAATGAGCAGTTCTTC. Translating it yields CASSLGASRTGYNEQFF.

The CDR3 DNA is TGTGCCAGCAGTTTAATAGCGGGAGATTTGAAGACCCAGTACTTC. Its translation: CASSLIAGDLKTQYF. The chain employs TRBV28 and TRBJ2-5, with 9 positions matching TRBD2. The CDR3 consists of 15 residues. Germline CDR1 reads MDHEN; CDR2 reads SYDVKM. The ends lost 2 bases at V and 6 bases at J; junction bases unmatched: 7.

Only a few counts were recorded for this clonotype. The chain recombines TRBV7-8 with TRBJ2-3; possible D gene TRBD1, 6 bases. The CDR3 covers 16 residues. Germline lookup yields CDR1 SGHVS and CDR2 FQNEAQ. The V gene lost 1 base and the J gene lost 3 bases, with 14 bases spanning the gap. The chain's CDR3 is CASSLGGGRGTDTQYF. In DNA form, the CDR3 reads TGTGCCAGCAGCTTAGGGGGCGGCAGGGGTACAGATACGCAGTATTTT.

This rearrangement joins TRBV13 to TRBJ2-1; D possibly corresponds to TRBD2 (5 bases). Germline V gives CDR1 PRHDT, CDR2 FYEKMQ (reference sequence). This CDR3 region has 15 residues. Trimming removed 3 bases from V and 8 bases from J, with 17 bases in between. CDR3 sequence (DNA): TGTGCCAGCAGCTTTAGTGGGAGAGATGGCGATGAGCAGTTCTTC. Protein product: CASSFSGRDGDEQFF.

The rearrangement links TRBV5-5 to TRBJ2-5; D unclear. Per the germline V gene, CDR1 is SGHKS and CDR2 is YYEKEE (reference sequence). The V gene lost 1 base and the J gene lost 4 bases, with 8 bases spanning the gap. The CDR3 is 13 amino acids. The CDR3 protein is CASSLTHIETQYF. In DNA form, the CDR3 reads TGTGCCAGCAGCTTGACCCATATAGAGACCCAGTACTTC.

The chain recombines TRBV20-1 with TRBJ2-3; D is possibly TRBD2 (6 bases). In germline, CDR1 is DFQATT, CDR2 SNEGSKA (reference sequence). Trimming took off 7 bases at V and 1 base at J, with 12 bases between the two ends. The CDR3 spans 13 residues. The CDR3 sequence: CSVGGGGTDTQYF. CDR3 in DNA: TGCAGTGTCGGTGGCGGGGGCACAGATACGCAGTATTTT.

This clonotype was found a few times. The rearrangement links TRBV20-1 to TRBJ2-7; maybe TRBD2 (6 bases). CDR3 size: 14 residues. Trimming cost V 3 bases and J 6 bases, with 18 bases left between them. Germline assignment: CDR1 DFQATT and CDR2 SNEGSKA (reference sequence). The CDR3 DNA is TGCAGTGCTAGTCCAGGCGGGATAGGGATCGAGCAGTACTTC. Translated: CSASPGGIGIEQYF.

The rearrangement joins TRBV27 to TRBJ2-7, with 8 positions matching TRBD2. Germline loops: CDR1 MNHEY, CDR2 SMNVEV (reference sequence). The junction had 5 bases not matched to a gene; V was cut back by 1 base and J by 6 bases. This CDR3 is built from 14 residues. CDR3 protein: CASSLLAGQTEQYF. In DNA, the CDR3 is TGTGCCAGCAGTTTATTAGCGGGGCAGACCGAGCAGTACTTC.

This clonotype has only a few counts. This chain connects TRBV4-1 to TRBJ2-7; D may be TRBD1 (6 bases). The V gene's germline CDR1 is MGHRA and CDR2 YSYEKL. V was pared by 0 bases and J by 4 bases, with 13 bases between. This CDR3 is built from 15 residues. The CDR3 region has the DNA TGCGCCAGCAGCCAAGACAGGGGTAGTACTTACGAGCAGTACTTC. Amino acid sequence: CASSQDRGSTYEQYF.

This clonotype was seen a handful of times. The chain links TRBV28 to TRBJ2-5; TRBD2 matches at 11 bases. The CDR3 has 17 amino acids. Germline CDR1 MDHEN, CDR2 SYDVKM. The ends lost 3 bases at V and 5 bases at J; junction bases unmatched: 11. CDR3 in DNA: TGTGCCAGCAGTTTCCTCCTTAGCGGGAGGGCCTCGGAGACCCAGTACTTC. This translates into CASSFLLSGRASETQYF.

This clonotype has more than one count but fewer than ten. The chain carries TRBV12-3 or TRBV12-4 and TRBJ1-2, with D possibly matching TRBD1 (5 bases). This CDR3 region has 13 residues. V shed 3 bases and J shed 3 bases, with 8 bases lying between them. The CDR3 region is CASSFGRDYGYTF. CDR3 nucleotide sequence: TGTGCCAGCAGTTTCGGCAGGGACTATGGCTACACCTTC.

This clonotype has only a few counts. The V and J genes are TRBV6-2 or TRBV6-3 and TRBJ2-1, with 8 bases matching TRBD2. V shed 6 bases and J 4 bases; nucleotides not matched to a gene: 17. The germline gives CDR1 MNHEY, CDR2 SVGEGT. The CDR3 extends over 18 amino acids. Here the CDR3 reads CASSRPGLAGALYNEQFF. CDR3 bases: TGTGCCAGCAGCCGACCAGGGCTAGCGGGTGCCCTATACAATGAGCAGTTCTTC.